Listed below are T cell receptor beta chains from one sample, sequenced in a study of blood T cell repertoires in COVID-19. The repertoire was sequenced with immunoSEQ multiplex PCR; TCRdb's copy has only in-frame clones and lacks some. The sample yields around 93,000 clones, 85% to 90% seen once. Specimen: peripheral blood. The receptors derive from a human donor in a cohort sampled during active COVID-19. Each CDR3 is given without its conserved first and last residue. Clone size is shown for a subset of rows, as once, few, many or a class of expanded clone.

>TRBV19|NA|TRBJ2-7
ASSSSESYEQY
>TRBV5-1|once|TRBJ2-1
ASSFGTSAHRGDEQF
>TRBV30|NA|TRBJ1-5
AWSRRGNQPQH
>TRBV18|NA|TRBJ2-7
ASSPYATTYEQY
>TRBV19|NA|TRBJ2-7
ASSTPFEQY
>TRBV30|NA|TRBJ2-2
AWRAQGSTGELF
>TRBV29-1|NA|TRBJ1-2
SVARDRDLGYT
>TRBV5-1|NA|TRBJ2-1
ASSETSGSYNEQF
>TRBV2|NA|TRBJ1-5
ATKQGAGNQPQH
>TRBV6-1|NA|TRBJ1-2
ASSEGRQPNYGYT
>TRBV5-1|NA|TRBJ2-3
ASSLPILGQGGRDTQY
>TRBV10-2|once|TRBJ1-2
ASSAQGGYGYT
>TRBV10-3|NA|TRBJ2-1
AISEFGGQGGNEQF
>TRBV5-1|NA|TRBJ1-4
ASSLETGTNEKLF
>TRBV24-1|once|TRBJ2-2
ATSDPGTGEGTGELF
>TRBV19|NA|TRBJ1-2
ASSREIPYGYT
>TRBV3-1/TRBV3-2|NA|TRBJ1-6
ASSQESPNSPLH
>TRBV6-5|NA|TRBJ1-5
ASSYSSRANQPQH
>TRBV30|NA|TRBJ1-1
AWDTGARQVNTEAF
>TRBV7-9|NA|TRBJ1-2
ASSLDGGYGYT
>TRBV5-4|NA|TRBJ2-5
ASSFGDGRRVGQETQY
>TRBV4-1|NA|TRBJ1-5
ASSQPGLGQPQH
>TRBV7-9|NA|TRBJ1-6
ASSLTGTSHGTLH
>TRBV4-1|NA|TRBJ1-1
ASSQDRAGEATEAF
>TRBV27|NA|TRBJ1-6
ASSLGGNSPLH
>TRBV3-1/TRBV3-2|once|TRBJ2-7
ASSRRKMQGGEKAYEQY
>TRBV19|NA|TRBJ1-2
ASSINGDYGYT
>TRBV27|NA|TRBJ1-1
ASSLRGDRVGLGAF
>TRBV3-1/TRBV3-2|NA|TRBJ2-7
ASSLSSGSSYEQY